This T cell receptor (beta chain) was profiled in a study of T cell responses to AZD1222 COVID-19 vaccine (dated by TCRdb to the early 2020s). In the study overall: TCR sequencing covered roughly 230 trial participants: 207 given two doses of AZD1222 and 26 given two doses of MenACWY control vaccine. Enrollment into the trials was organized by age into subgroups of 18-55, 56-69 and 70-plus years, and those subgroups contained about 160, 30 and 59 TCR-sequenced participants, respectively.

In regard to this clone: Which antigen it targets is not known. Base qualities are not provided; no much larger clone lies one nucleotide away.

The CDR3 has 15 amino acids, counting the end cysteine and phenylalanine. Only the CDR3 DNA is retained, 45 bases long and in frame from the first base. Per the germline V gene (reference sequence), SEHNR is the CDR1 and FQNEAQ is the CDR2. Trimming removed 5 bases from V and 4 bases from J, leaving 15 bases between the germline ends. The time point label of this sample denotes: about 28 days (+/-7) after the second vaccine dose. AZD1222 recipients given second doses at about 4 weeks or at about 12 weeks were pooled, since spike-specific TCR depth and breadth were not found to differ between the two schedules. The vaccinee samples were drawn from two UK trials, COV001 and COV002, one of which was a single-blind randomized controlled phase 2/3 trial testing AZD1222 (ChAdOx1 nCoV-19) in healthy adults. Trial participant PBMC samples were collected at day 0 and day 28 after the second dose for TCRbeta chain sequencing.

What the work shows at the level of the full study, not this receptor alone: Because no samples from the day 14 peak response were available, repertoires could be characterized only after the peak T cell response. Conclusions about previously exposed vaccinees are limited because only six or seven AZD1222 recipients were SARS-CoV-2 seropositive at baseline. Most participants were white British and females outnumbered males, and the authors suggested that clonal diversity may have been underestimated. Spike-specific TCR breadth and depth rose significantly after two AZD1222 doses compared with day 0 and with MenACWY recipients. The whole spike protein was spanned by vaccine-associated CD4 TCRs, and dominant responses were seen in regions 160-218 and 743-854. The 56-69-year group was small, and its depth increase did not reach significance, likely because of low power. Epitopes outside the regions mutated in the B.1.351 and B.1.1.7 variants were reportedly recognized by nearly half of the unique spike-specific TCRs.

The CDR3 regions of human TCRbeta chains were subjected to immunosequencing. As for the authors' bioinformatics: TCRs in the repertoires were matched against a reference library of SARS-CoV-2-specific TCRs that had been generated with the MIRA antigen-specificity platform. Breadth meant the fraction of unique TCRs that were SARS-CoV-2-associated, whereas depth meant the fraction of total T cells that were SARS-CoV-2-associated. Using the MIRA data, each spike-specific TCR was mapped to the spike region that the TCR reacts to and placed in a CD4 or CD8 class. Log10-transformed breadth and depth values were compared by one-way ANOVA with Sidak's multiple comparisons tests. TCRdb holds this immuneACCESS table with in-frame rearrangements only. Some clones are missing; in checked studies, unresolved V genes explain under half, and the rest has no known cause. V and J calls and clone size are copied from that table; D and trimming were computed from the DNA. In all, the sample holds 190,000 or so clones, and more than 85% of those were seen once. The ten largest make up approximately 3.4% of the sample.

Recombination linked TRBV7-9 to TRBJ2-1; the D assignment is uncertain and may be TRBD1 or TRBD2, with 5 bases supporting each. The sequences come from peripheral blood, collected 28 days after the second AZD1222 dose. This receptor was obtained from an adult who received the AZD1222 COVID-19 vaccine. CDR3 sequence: CASSHRDGYYNEQFF. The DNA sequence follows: TGTGCCAGCAGCCACCGGGACGGCTATTACAATGAGCAGTTCTTC.